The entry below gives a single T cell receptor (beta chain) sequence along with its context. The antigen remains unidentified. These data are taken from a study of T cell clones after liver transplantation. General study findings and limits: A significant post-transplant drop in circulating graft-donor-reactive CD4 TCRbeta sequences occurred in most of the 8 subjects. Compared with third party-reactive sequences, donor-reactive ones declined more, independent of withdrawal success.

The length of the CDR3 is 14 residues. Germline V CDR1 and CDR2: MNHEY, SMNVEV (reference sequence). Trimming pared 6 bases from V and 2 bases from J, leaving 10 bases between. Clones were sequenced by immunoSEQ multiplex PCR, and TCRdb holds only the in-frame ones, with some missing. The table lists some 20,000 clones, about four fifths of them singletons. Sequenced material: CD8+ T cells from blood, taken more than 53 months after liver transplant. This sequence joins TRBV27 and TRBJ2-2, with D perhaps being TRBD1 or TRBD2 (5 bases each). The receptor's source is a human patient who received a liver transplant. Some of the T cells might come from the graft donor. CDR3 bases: TGTGCCAGCAGCTACGGGACCAACACCGGGGAGCTGTTTTTT. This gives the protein CASSYGTNTGELFF.